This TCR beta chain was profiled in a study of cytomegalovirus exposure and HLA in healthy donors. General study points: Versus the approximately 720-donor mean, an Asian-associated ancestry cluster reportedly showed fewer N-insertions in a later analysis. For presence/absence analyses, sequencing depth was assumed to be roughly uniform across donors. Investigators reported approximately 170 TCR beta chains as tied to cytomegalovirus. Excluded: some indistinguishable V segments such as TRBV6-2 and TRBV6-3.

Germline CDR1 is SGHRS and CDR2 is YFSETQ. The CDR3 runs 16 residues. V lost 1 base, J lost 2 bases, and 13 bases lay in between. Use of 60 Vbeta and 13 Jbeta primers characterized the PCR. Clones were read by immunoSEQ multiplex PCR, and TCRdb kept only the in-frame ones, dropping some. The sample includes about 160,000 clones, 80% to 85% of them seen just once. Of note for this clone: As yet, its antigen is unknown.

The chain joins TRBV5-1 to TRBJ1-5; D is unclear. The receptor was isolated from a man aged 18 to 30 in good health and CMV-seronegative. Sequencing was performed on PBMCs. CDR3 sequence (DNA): TGCGCCAGCAGCTTGACGGCGGTAAGCGGCAATCAGCCCCAGCATTTT. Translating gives CASSLTAVSGNQPQHF.